The 8 T cell receptor beta chains in this list originate from one sample, sequenced in a study of blood T cell repertoires in COVID-19. Profiling relied on immunoSEQ multiplex PCR, and the TCRdb table lists in-frame clones only, not all of them. The sample has roughly 230,000 clones, roughly four fifths seen once. The specimen sequenced was peripheral blood. Receptor source: a woman aged 45 to 65 with acute or convalescent COVID-19.

The chain couples TRBV5-1 to TRBJ2-5; 11 nucleotides match TRBD2. Germline-derived CDR1 and CDR2 are SGHRS and YFSETQ. J gave up 3 bases and V 4 bases, and 5 bases lay outside the gene matches. The CDR3 extends over 15 amino acids. In nucleotides, the CDR3 is TGCGCCAGCAGCCCGTTAGCGGGAGGGGAAGAGACCCAGTACTTC. Protein sequence: CASSPLAGGEETQYF.

The chain links TRBV30 to TRBJ2-2; 8 bases agree with TRBD1. The CDR3 extends over 14 amino acids. CDR1 GTSNPN and CDR2 SVGIG come from the germline V gene (reference sequence). Losses at the gene ends were 2 bases for V and 4 bases for J; bases not matched to a gene: 3. The CDR3 sequence: CAWSRGQVTGELFF. In nucleotides, the CDR3 is TGTGCCTGGAGTAGGGGACAGGTCACCGGGGAGCTGTTTTTT.

V usage is TRBV18 and J usage is TRBJ2-5; no reliable D call. The germline CDR1 and CDR2 sequences are KGHSH and LQKENI. The CDR3 is 13 residues long. The V end was cut by 2 bases, the J end by 2 bases, with 6 bases between. CDR3 DNA sequence: TGTGCCAGCTCACCATCGCAGCAAGAGACCCAGTACTTC. Translated, it gives CASSPSQQETQYF.

The J gene is TRBJ2-1, the V gene TRBV28, with D perhaps TRBD2 (6 bases). Between the trimmed V and J ends, which lost 6 bases and 10 bases, there was a span of 13 bases. The CDR3 covers 12 residues. Germline V lookup: CDR1 MDHEN, CDR2 SYDVKM. Written as DNA, the CDR3 is TGTGCCAGCAGACGGGTTAGCGGCGAGCAGTTCTTC. Residues: CASRRVSGEQFF.

Written as DNA, the CDR3 is TGTGCCAGCGGCTCCTTGGACTTAGATACGCAGTATTTT. Its translation: CASGSLDLDTQYF. J is TRBJ2-3 and V is TRBV6-5, with D possibly TRBD2 on 5 matching bases. Trimming left V 8 bases short and J 5 bases short, with 14 bases between. CDR3 length equals 13 residues. The V gene's germline CDR1 is MNHEY and CDR2 SVGAGI.

The J gene is TRBJ1-2, the V gene TRBV28; possible D gene TRBD1, 6 bases. The CDR3 length is 17 residues. From germline, CDR1 is MDHEN and CDR2 SYDVKM. V lost 3 bases and J lost 2, with 19 bases in between. CDR3: CASSFNPWTVSNYGYTF. For the CDR3, the DNA is TGTGCCAGCAGTTTTAACCCTTGGACAGTTTCCAACTATGGCTACACCTTC.

The rearrangement uses TRBV27 and TRBJ1-1, with D perhaps matching TRBD1 (5 bases). CDR3 length: 14 residues. V lost 1 base to trimming and J lost 3 bases, with 9 bases between them. The germline V gene has CDR1 MNHEY and CDR2 SMNVEV (reference sequence). The CDR3 DNA reads TGTGCCAGCAGTTTATGGGGGGGGGACACTGAAGCTTTCTTT. This codes for CASSLWGGDTEAFF.

The chain employs TRBV5-1 and TRBJ2-2, with 7 bases fitting TRBD1. The junction had 7 bases not matched to a gene; V was cut back by 4 bases and J by 7 bases. The CDR3 has 14 residues. Germline V gene sequence: CDR1 SGHRS, CDR2 YFSETQ. As DNA, the CDR3 is TGCGCCAGCAGCCTCAAGACAGGGTTCGGGGAGCTGTTTTTT. Translated, it gives CASSLKTGFGELFF.